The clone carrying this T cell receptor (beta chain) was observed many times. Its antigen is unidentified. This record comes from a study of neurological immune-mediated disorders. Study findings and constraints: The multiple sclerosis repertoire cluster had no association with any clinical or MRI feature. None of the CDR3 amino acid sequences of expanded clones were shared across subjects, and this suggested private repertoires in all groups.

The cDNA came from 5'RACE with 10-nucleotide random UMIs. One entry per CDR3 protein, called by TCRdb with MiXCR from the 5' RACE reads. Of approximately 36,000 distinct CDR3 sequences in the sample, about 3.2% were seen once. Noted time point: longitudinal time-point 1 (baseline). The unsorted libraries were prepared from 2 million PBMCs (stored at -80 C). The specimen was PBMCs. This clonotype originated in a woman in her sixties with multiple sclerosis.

CDR3 coding DNA: TGCGCCAGCAGCCAAGACCCACAGGGGATCGGCGGGGAGCTGTTTTTT. It encodes CASSQDPQGIGGELFF. The chain links TRBV4-1 to TRBJ2-2; 7 positions match TRBD1. J lost 7 bases, V lost 0 bases, and 8 bases had no gene match. Germline V CDR1 and CDR2: MGHRA, YSYEKL. There are 16 residues in the CDR3.